The entry below describes one TCR beta chain. Here immunoSEQ multiplex PCR was the method, and the copy in TCRdb shows in-frame clones only, minus some. The table includes about 110,000 clones, just over 75% detected once. The data belong to a study of blood T cell repertoires in COVID-19. Study-level information: Researchers got acute and convalescent COVID-19 samples from the United States, Italy and Spain.

The CDR3 runs to 15 residues. Germline CDR1 LNHDA, CDR2 SQIVND (reference sequence). After removal of 4 bases from V and 2 bases from J, the junction contained 7 bases not matched to a gene. Source material: peripheral blood. The clonotype was recovered from a woman older than 75 with acute or convalescent COVID-19. V gene TRBV19 combines with J gene TRBJ2-7; 8 bases are shared with TRBD1. CDR3 in amino acids: CASSRSDRGAYEQYF. The CDR3 DNA reads TGTGCCAGTAGTAGGTCTGACAGGGGTGCCTACGAGCAGTACTTC.